This T cell receptor beta chain emerged from a study of cytomegalovirus exposure and HLA in healthy donors. General observations from the study: The investigators catalogued 150 to 200 TCR beta chains as cytomegalovirus-associated. Reported performance of the classifier showed diagnosis of cytomegalovirus status with high specificity and sensitivity. Subsequent analysis revealed that first-cohort TCR clusters tended to co-occur in the 120 or so validation repertoires.

Separate from the approximately 700-subject first cohort was the approximately 120-subject validation cohort, to which the donors belonged. In the case of this clone: No antigen is known for it.

The assay was immunoSEQ multiplex PCR, and TCRdb's table has in-frame clones only and misses some. The sample consists of hundreds of thousands of clones, 90% of them appearing once. This CDR3 is built from 14 residues. Per the germline V gene, CDR1 is SQVTM and CDR2 is ANQGSEA. J was trimmed by 1 base and V by 2 bases; bases with no gene match: 2. The chain combines TRBV29-1 with TRBJ2-1; 7 bases fit TRBD1. Input material: PBMCs. The TCR sequence derives from a woman in her 30s in good health and CMV-seronegative. The CDR3 DNA sequence: TGCAGCGTTGAAAAGGGACAGTCCTACAATGAGCAGTTCTTC. Translation: CSVEKGQSYNEQFF.